The T cell receptor beta chain under discussion was sequenced for a study of blood T cell repertoires in COVID-19. Study-wide context: Nucleic acid was either cDNA or gDNA, and it came from T cells, B-cell-depleted T cells, or PBMCs.

Germline V CDR1 and CDR2: SGHRS, YFSETQ. Trimming removed 0 bases from V and 7 bases from J, with 13 bases in between. CDR3 length equals 15 residues. Authors' processing steps: Reference gene primers were amplified, and this amplification served to estimate nucleated cell counts. Sequencing was performed with immunoSEQ multiplex PCR; in TCRdb, only in-frame clones are kept and a portion is missing. Clonal size and the V and J genes are those of that table, whereas D and trimming came from the DNA. The data contain 100,000 to 130,000 clones, around 88% of them seen just once; the ten biggest clones take up around 7%.

The sequencing input was peripheral blood. This chain uses TRBV5-1 with TRBJ2-2; the D gene is possibly TRBD1 (7 bases). This clonotype was sampled from a middle-aged man with active or convalescent COVID-19. The chain's CDR3 is CASSLGQGGHGELFF. CDR3 sequence (DNA): TGCGCCAGCAGCTTGGGACAGGGAGGTCACGGGGAGCTGTTTTTT.